This T cell receptor (beta chain) was captured by sequencing in a study of vaccination and CD4 T cells after COVID-19. Scientists ran DNA taken from cultured CD4+ T cells through the Oncomine TCR Beta short-read assay for sequencing. TCRdb re-analysed the PCR reads in MiXCR, keeping a single row per CDR3 protein. The data contain around 22,000 distinct CDR3 sequences, approximately 29% of them seen just once; the ten biggest clones take up roughly an eighth. The treatment here: 10-day PBMC culture with coronavirus spike peptide pools or control peptides (ViraFEST assay). Recorded positive PCR dates fall between March and December 2020, preceding US Alpha, Beta and Delta variants. Between the trimmed V and J ends, which lost 7 bases and 3 bases, there was a span of 16 bases. This CDR3 is built from 14 residues. With respect to this clonotype: Its cognate antigen is unknown.

The sample comprised cultured CD4+ T cells from blood. The chain has TRBV12-3 or TRBV12-4 and TRBJ2-7, with D possibly matching TRBD1 (7 bases). The receptor comes from a human donor with COVID-19. CDR3 DNA: TGTGCCAGCAAGCCCAACAGGGGAGGCTACGAGCAGTACTTC. It encodes CASKPNRGGYEQYF.